This paragraph covers one TCR beta chain sequence. The sample is drawn from a study of blood T cell repertoires in COVID-19. The protocol was immunoSEQ multiplex PCR, while the TCRdb copy is restricted to in-frame clones and leaves out a portion. The table records roughly 190,000 clones, 65% to 80% of them present only once. The V gene's germline CDR1 is SGDLS and CDR2 YYNGEE. CDR3 length: 16 amino acids. V was shortened by 4 bases and J by 2 bases, with 16 bases between the two germline ends. This receptor was taken from a woman in her forties or fifties with acute COVID-19. The sample taken for sequencing was PBMCs or T cells enriched from blood (not recorded which). J is TRBJ1-3 and V is TRBV9, with D perhaps TRBD1 (5 bases). DNA of the CDR3: TGTGCCAGCAGCACGTGGGGGGAGGGGACTGGAAACACCATATATTTT. Protein: CASSTWGEGTGNTIYF.